Each of the 21 T cell receptor beta chains below was sequenced from the same sample in a study of T cell repertoires in aging, cancer and after chemotherapy. Peripheral blood genomic DNA, not sorted cells or RNA, was the template. Multiplex touch-down PCR with TRB-A/B primers amplified rearranged V-D-J TRB sequences. TCRdb re-analysed the multiplex PCR reads in MiXCR, keeping a single row per CDR3 protein. This table holds around 1,400 distinct CDR3 sequences, 23% found once. Sequencing was done on a sample of blood. Receptors originate from a human donor with a blood cancer.

Only one count was recorded for this clonotype. The V and J genes are TRBV18 and TRBJ2-2; maybe TRBD1 (6 bases). CDR3 length equals 15 residues. Germline V gene lookup returns CDR1 KGHSH and CDR2 LQKENI. V was cut by 0 bases and J by 5 bases, with 10 bases left in between. The CDR3 loop is CASSPPQGSTGELFF. The CDR3 region has the DNA TGTGCCAGCTCACCACCACAGGGATCGACCGGGGAGCTGTTTTTT.

This clonotype rates as medium-sized. This chain joins TRBV6-6 and TRBJ1-1; 8 nucleotides agree with TRBD1. The CDR3 spans 13 residues. Germline V gene sequence: CDR1 MNHNY, CDR2 SVGAGI (reference sequence). With V trimmed by 7 bases and J by 5 bases, 6 bases remained unmatched. The CDR3 nucleotides are TGTGCCAGCACCAGCAGGGGGCCTACTGAAGCTTTCTTT. Amino acids: CASTSRGPTEAFF.

This clonotype came up a few times. The chain recombines TRBV7-6 with TRBJ1-1; D perhaps matches TRBD1 (6 bases). V was pared by 2 bases and J by 5 bases, with 9 bases between. Germline V gives CDR1 SGHVS, CDR2 FNYEAQ. CDR3 size: 13 residues. The CDR3 DNA reads as TGTGCCAGCAGCTTAAGGCAGGGGACTGAAGCTTTCTTT. As protein: CASSLRQGTEAFF.

The chain recombines TRBV2 with TRBJ2-2; 14 bases line up with TRBD2. CDR1 and CDR2 from the germline V gene are SNHLY and FYNNEI. This CDR3 is built from 16 residues. V lost 8 bases, J lost 3 bases, and 5 bases stayed unmatched. Written as DNA, the CDR3 is TGTGCCAGCTCCAGACTAGCGGGAGGGCACACCGGGGAGCTGTTTTTT. Its translation is CASSRLAGGHTGELFF.

This clonotype appeared once. Given a much more abundant clone one base away, this may be a read error. The chain uses TRBV6-1 and TRBJ1-5; D may be TRBD1 (6 bases). Per germline, CDR1 MNHNS and CDR2 SASEGT. The CDR3 contains 14 residues. The CDR3 DNA follows: TGTGCCAGCAGATCGGACAGCTACAATCAGCCCCAGAATTTT. Its protein is CASRSDSYNQPQNF.

By its share, this clonotype is medium-sized. The chain carries TRBV12-3 or TRBV12-4 and TRBJ2-3; TRBD2 matches 14 bases. With V trimmed by 5 bases and J by 4 bases, 2 bases remained unmatched. There are 15 residues in the CDR3. CDR3 bases: TGTGCCAGCAGTCAGGGACTAGCGGGAGCAGATACGCAGTATTTT. Protein: CASSQGLAGADTQYF.

This clonotype turned up a few times. J is TRBJ2-4 and V is TRBV7-6, with D possibly TRBD1 on 6 matching bases. The V end lost 5 bases, the J end lost 5 bases, and 13 bases lay between the germline ends. Germline values: CDR1 SGHVS, CDR2 FNYEAQ. The CDR3 has 14 residues. CDR3 sequence: CASSPTGPQNIQYF. The CDR3 coding sequence is TGTGCCAGCAGCCCGACAGGTCCCCAAAACATTCAGTACTTC.

Concerning this clonotype itself: A much larger clone differs from this one at a single base, so this may be a read error. J is TRBJ1-2 and V is TRBV19; D gene uncertain. Germline assignment: CDR1 LNHDA and CDR2 SQIVND (reference sequence). The CDR3 consists of 13 residues. V dropped 7 bases and J dropped 4 bases, with 13 bases sitting between them. In nucleotides, the CDR3 is TGTGCCAGTACTTTGGGGAGGCGCTATGGCTACACCTTC. Amino acid sequence: CASTLGRRYGYTF. The entire variable domain, with the rest obtained from reference TRBV19 and TRBJ1-2, is as follows: DGGITQSPKYLFRKEGQNVTLSCEQNLNHDAMYWYRQDPGQGLRLIYYSQIVNDFQKGDIAEGYSVSREKKESFPLTVTSAQKNPTAFYLCASTLGRRYGYTFGSGTRLTVV.

This clonotype is labeled as medium-sized. The chain has TRBV6-2 or TRBV6-3 and TRBJ1-5; D might be TRBD1 (5 bases). This CDR3 comprises 14 residues. The V gene's germline CDR1 is MNHEY and CDR2 SVGEGT. V was cut by 7 bases and J by 3 bases, with 13 bases left in between. CDR3 loop: CASNPVGLNQPQHF. The CDR3 nucleotides are TGTGCCAGCAACCCCGTGGGGCTCAATCAGCCCCAGCATTTT.

This chain uses TRBV4-1 with TRBJ2-7, with 11 bases that match TRBD2. Unmatched junction bases numbered 10, after V lost 0 bases and J lost 0 bases. CDR1 is MGHRA, CDR2 YSYEKL, per germline. The CDR3 is made up of 19 amino acids. This CDR3 is CASSQDLPSGRLSSYEQYF. CDR3 DNA: TGCGCCAGCAGCCAAGATTTGCCTAGCGGGAGGCTCAGCTCCTACGAGCAGTACTTC.

V is TRBV5-1 and J is TRBJ2-5, with D maybe TRBD2 (6 bases). V lost 4 bases and J 5 bases, leaving 21 bases between the germline ends. The germline V gene has CDR1 SGHRS and CDR2 YFSETQ. The CDR3 loop spans 16 amino acids. The CDR3 region has the DNA TGCGCCAGCAGCCCTCTGGGGGGAGGCCGCTCGGAGACCCAGTACTTC. It yields the protein CASSPLGGGRSETQYF.

By share, this clonotype ranks as large (0.1 to 1%). The rearrangement uses TRBV29-1 and TRBJ1-5, with unresolved D. Germline V gene sequence: CDR1 SQVTM, CDR2 ANQGSEA. The germline V and J ends were trimmed by 6 bases and 3 bases, with 12 bases remaining between them. This CDR3 contains 13 residues. The DNA for the CDR3 is TGCAGCGTCGCTGACGGTATCAATCAGCCCCAGCATTTT. It encodes CSVADGINQPQHF.

By share, this clonotype ranks as large. The chain employs TRBV29-1 and TRBJ2-1; the D gene is possibly TRBD2 (6 bases). The CDR3 runs 15 residues. Germline CDR1 and CDR2: SQVTM and ANQGSEA. Trimming took off 6 bases at V and 7 bases at J, with 22 bases between the two ends. The CDR3 sequence: CSVDSSRVGRNEQFF. CDR3 DNA sequence: TGCAGCGTAGACTCCTCCCGGGTAGGGAGGAATGAGCAGTTCTTC.

This clonotype was found a few times. This sequence joins TRBV7-2 and TRBJ2-1; no reliable D call. The CDR3 length is 11 residues. V was clipped by 5 bases and J by 10 bases, with 9 bases between them. The germline V gene encodes CDR1 SGHTA and CDR2 FQGNSA. The CDR3 bases are TGTGCCAGCAGCCCCAGCTGGGAGCAGTTCTTC. Protein product: CASSPSWEQFF.

This clonotype is termed large. The gene calls are TRBV19 and TRBJ2-2; TRBD1 or TRBD2 may be the D gene (5 bases each). The CDR3 contains 14 residues. V was trimmed by 6 bases and J by 7 bases, leaving 15 bases between them. Germline lookup yields CDR1 LNHDA and CDR2 SQIVND (reference sequence). The chain's CDR3 is CASSAGTQVGELFF. The CDR3 DNA reads as TGTGCCAGTAGCGCCGGGACCCAAGTCGGGGAGCTGTTTTTT.

This clonotype is large in the sample. V usage is TRBV5-6 and J usage is TRBJ2-1, with 7 bases lining up with TRBD2. J gave up 8 bases and V 2 bases, and 4 bases lay outside the gene matches. This CDR3 spans 13 amino acids. Germline V lookup: CDR1 SGHDT, CDR2 YYEEEE. The CDR3 nucleotides are TGTGCCAGCAGCTTACGCGGGAGCGATGAGCAGTTCTTC. This gives the protein CASSLRGSDEQFF. The variable domain in full, with the rest retrieved from reference TRBV5-6 and TRBJ2-1, is DAGVTQSPTHLIKTRGQQVTLRCSPKSGHDTVSWYQQALGQGPQFIFQYYEEEERQRGNFPDRFSGHQFPNYSSELNVNALLLGDSALYLCASSLRGSDEQFFGPGTRLTVL.

The chain uses TRBV19 and TRBJ1-2; TRBD1 might be the D (5 bases). Deletions cut 7 bases from V and 3 bases from J, with 15 bases between. Germline V gene lookup returns CDR1 LNHDA and CDR2 SQIVND (reference sequence). The CDR3 contains 14 residues. CDR3 in amino acids: CASKAGGEHYGYTF. The CDR3 nucleotides read TGTGCCAGTAAGGCCGGGGGGGAGCACTATGGCTACACCTTC. The variable domain in full, with the rest retrieved from reference TRBV19 and TRBJ1-2, is DGGITQSPKYLFRKEGQNVTLSCEQNLNHDAMYWYRQDPGQGLRLIYYSQIVNDFQKGDIAEGYSVSREKKESFPLTVTSAQKNPTAFYLCASKAGGEHYGYTFGSGTRLTVV.

The chain employs TRBV11-2 and TRBJ2-3; 10 bases fit TRBD2. Germline V gene lookup returns CDR1 SGHAT and CDR2 FQNNGV. The CDR3 is 16 residues long. The V gene end was trimmed by 6 bases and the J gene end by 0 bases; junction bases not matched to a gene: 6. CDR3 DNA sequence: TGTGCCAGCAGACTCCTAGCGGGAGCAAGCACAGATACGCAGTATTTT. Translated: CASRLLAGASTDTQYF.

The CDR3, as DNA: TGTGCCAGCAGTTATGGACAGGGTACAGCTGGAAACACCATATATTTT. Translation gives CASSYGQGTAGNTIYF. The rearrangement joins TRBV6-5 to TRBJ1-3; 8 nucleotides line up with TRBD1. CDR3 length: 16 residues. Trimming took 3 bases from V and 2 from J; bases not matched to a gene: 6. The germline V gene encodes CDR1 MNHEY and CDR2 SVGAGI.

The chain links TRBV7-9 to TRBJ2-7; no clear D. Trimming shortened V by 4 bases and J by 2 bases, and 21 bases separated the two germline ends. Germline V gene sequence: CDR1 SEHNR, CDR2 FQNEAQ (reference sequence). This CDR3 comprises 17 residues. CDR3 nucleotides: TGTGCCAGCAGCTCTGTGAAGATAGCAGACAAAGCCTACGAGCAGTACTTC. Protein sequence: CASSSVKIADKAYEQYF.

V gene TRBV7-3 combines with J gene TRBJ2-7; 8 positions match TRBD1. The CDR3 runs 15 residues. The germline gives CDR1 SGHTA, CDR2 FQGTGA. V lost 4 bases and J lost 5; bases outside the gene matches: 10. The CDR3 region is CASSSLGQGLDEQYF. In nucleotides, the CDR3 is TGTGCCAGCAGCTCCCTCGGACAGGGCTTAGACGAGCAGTACTTC. The full variable domain, in which reference TRBV7-3 and TRBJ2-7 provide the parts outside the CDR3, is GAGVSQTPSNKVTEKGKYVELRCDPISGHTALYWYRQSLGQGPEFLIYFQGTGAADDSGLPNDRFFAVRPEGSVSTLKIQRTERGDSAVYLCASSSLGQGLDEQYFGPGTRLTVT.